A single T cell receptor beta chain is shown here with its context. Its antigen is not identified. This record comes from a study of CD8+ T cells in alopecia areata. Study-wide points: Elevated clonality characterized lesional scalp relative to normal scalp, particularly in alopecia totalis/universalis. Shared TCR sequences were less clear between patients than in mice, possibly partly from HLA diversity.

Isolated RNA was reverse transcribed into cDNA used as the sequencing template. Using immunoSEQ multiplex PCR, the repertoire was profiled, and TCRdb retains in-frame clones only, with some absent. The data contain about 180,000 clones, 45% to 60% of them singletons. The sample's treatment: oral pan-JAK inhibitor, 5-10 mg twice daily. Per the germline V gene, CDR1 is MGHDK and CDR2 is SYGVNS. J gave up 9 bases and V 3 bases, and 6 bases lay outside the gene matches. The CDR3 is made up of 15 amino acids. V is TRBV25-1 and J is TRBJ2-4; 12 bases fit TRBD1. Source: CD8+ T cells sorted from blood, taken around week 54, from a patient treated with tofacitinib. The receptor was isolated from a human donor with alopecia areata. The CDR3 loop is CASSEGQGAVGIQYF. The CDR3 DNA follows: TGTGCCAGCAGTGAGGGACAGGGGGCAGTTGGCATTCAGTACTTC.